This T cell receptor (beta chain) was sequenced for a study of blood T cell repertoires in COVID-19. Sequencing used immunoSEQ multiplex PCR; TCRdb keeps in-frame clones, though not all of them. The repertoire holds 110,000 or so clones, with 75% to 85% as singletons. The V gene lost 2 bases and the J gene lost 15 bases, with 15 bases spanning the gap. The CDR3 sequence is 12 residues long. Germline CDR1 SGDLS, CDR2 YYNGEE. V gene TRBV9 combines with J gene TRBJ1-3; D may be TRBD1 (6 bases). The sequenced sample consisted of peripheral blood. The sequence derives from a human donor in a cohort sampled during active COVID-19. CDR3 sequence (DNA): TGTGCCAGCAGCGTCGAGGGGGGGCGGACATATTTT. Encoded protein: CASSVEGGRTYF.